This T cell receptor (beta chain) appears in the sequencing data of a study of T cells in Graves' hyperthyroidism and ophthalmopathy. Whole-study context: Blood was drawn when the patient was first diagnosed and still untreated.

Trimming pared 3 bases from V and 0 bases from J, leaving 18 bases between. Per the germline V gene, CDR1 is KGHSH and CDR2 is LQKENI. The CDR3 spans 17 residues. Every diagnosis used clinical symptoms, serum thyroxine and TRAb, thyroid ultrasound and orbital computed tomography. On this clonotype: Its antigen is currently unknown.

RNA transcripts were the template for amplifying TCR beta CDR3 regions. Researchers ran a first-round RT-PCR on the TCR CDR3 using the HTBI primer set. Via MiXCR, TCRdb re-called the multiplex PCR reads, giving one row per CDR3 protein. The sample has some 460,000 distinct CDR3 sequences; approximately 15% are singletons. Study results and caveats: Before onset, ophthalmopathy was predicted by the model a median about six months earlier.

The sequenced sample was blood. The chain joins TRBV18 to TRBJ2-7; perhaps TRBD1 as D (6 bases). The receptor comes from a woman aged 18-30 years with Graves' hyperthyroidism. Here the CDR3 DNA reads TGTGCCAGCTCACCGACTTCTCCGGGACACGGCTCCTACGAGCAGTACTTC. Translating it yields CASSPTSPGHGSYEQYF.